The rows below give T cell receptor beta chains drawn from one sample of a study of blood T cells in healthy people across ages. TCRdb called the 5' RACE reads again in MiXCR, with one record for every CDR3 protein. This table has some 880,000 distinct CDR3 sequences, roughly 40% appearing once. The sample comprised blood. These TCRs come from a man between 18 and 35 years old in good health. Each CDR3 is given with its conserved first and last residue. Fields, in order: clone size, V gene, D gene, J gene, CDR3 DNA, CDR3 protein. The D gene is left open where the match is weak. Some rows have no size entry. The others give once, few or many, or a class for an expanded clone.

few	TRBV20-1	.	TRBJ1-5	TGCAGTGCTGGGCGGGAGGTCGACAATCAGCCCCAGCATTTT	CSAGREVDNQPQHF
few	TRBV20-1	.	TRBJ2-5	TGCAGTGCCCCGGGACGGGGACAAGAGACCCAGTACTTC	CSAPGRGQETQYF
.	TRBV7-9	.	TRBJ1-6	TGTGCCAGCAGCCCGATACTAGCAGGGTCGGCACCCCTCCACTTT	CASSPILAGSAPLHF
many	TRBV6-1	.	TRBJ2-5	TGTGCCAGCACGGACACAGTGGGTCAAGAGACCCAGTACTTC	CASTDTVGQETQYF
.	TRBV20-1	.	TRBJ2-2	TGCAGTGCTAGAGGGCCGACCTCGAACACCGGGGAGCTGTTTTTT	CSARGPTSNTGELFF
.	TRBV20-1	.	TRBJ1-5	TGCAGTGCTAGAGACGCCAATCAGCCCCAGCATTTT	CSARDANQPQHF
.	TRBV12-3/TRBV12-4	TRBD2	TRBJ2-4	TGTGCCAGCAGCGCTAGCGGGGGGGGTTACAATGAGCAGTACTTC	CASSASGGGYNEQYF
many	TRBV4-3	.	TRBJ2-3	TGCGCCAGCAGCCGCGTCTCGGGCGGACGCACAGATACGCAGTATTTT	CASSRVSGGRTDTQYF
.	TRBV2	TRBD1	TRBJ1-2	TGTGCCAGCCAAAGGGACAGCAGCTATGGCTACACCTTC	CASQRDSSYGYTF
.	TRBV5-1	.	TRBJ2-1	TGCGCCAGCAGCTTGCTGGCTACGTCCGGCAATGAGCAGTTCTTC	CASSLLATSGNEQFF
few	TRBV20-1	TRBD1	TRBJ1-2	TGCAGTGCTAGCCCGATCGCCGGGACAGCGGCTTTTGGCTACACCTTC	CSASPIAGTAAFGYTF
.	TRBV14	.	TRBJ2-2	TGTGCCAGCAGTCTTCGACAGAGGTGGAGCACCGGGGAGCTGTTTTTT	CASSLRQRWSTGELFF
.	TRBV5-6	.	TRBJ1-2	TGTGCCAGCAGCTTGGTTGGGGCCTACTATGGCTACACCTTC	CASSLVGAYYGYTF
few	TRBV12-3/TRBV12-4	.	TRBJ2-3	TGTGCCAGCAGTCCCCTCCCGGGTGGGCTAGATACGCAGTATTTT	CASSPLPGGLDTQYF
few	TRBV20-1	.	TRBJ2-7	TGCAGTGCTAAAGAATATTCGCGAGGAGGCTACGAGCAGTACTTC	CSAKEYSRGGYEQYF
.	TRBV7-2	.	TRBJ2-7	TGTGCCAGCAGCTTTCCCCGTTTGGACCTTCGGAAGCAGTACTTC	CASSFPRLDLRKQYF
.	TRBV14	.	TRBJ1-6	TGTGCCAGCCGGCCAGGAGTTAATTCACCCCTCCACTTT	CASRPGVNSPLHF
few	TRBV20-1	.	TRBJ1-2	TGCAGTGCTAGAGTGAGGCAGGGGAATAACTATGGCTACACCTTC	CSARVRQGNNYGYTF
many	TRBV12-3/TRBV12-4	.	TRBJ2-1	TGTGCCAGCAGCTGGGGGATAGACGGATACAATGAGCAGTTCTTC	CASSWGIDGYNEQFF
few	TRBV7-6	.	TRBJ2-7	TGTGCCAGCAGCTTATATGGGGGACTGGGATCCTACGAGCAGTACTTC	CASSLYGGLGSYEQYF
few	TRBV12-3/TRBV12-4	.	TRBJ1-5	TGTGCCAGCAGGGAGTACGGGGACGGGAGGAATCAGCCCCAGCATTTT	CASREYGDGRNQPQHF
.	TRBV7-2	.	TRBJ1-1	TGTGCCAGCAGCTTGGGTCGCCGGCCCACTGAAGCTTTCTTT	CASSLGRRPTEAFF
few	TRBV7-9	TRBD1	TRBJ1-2	TGTGCCAGCAGCCAGGGGGAATGGAGCGATGGCTACACCTTC	CASSQGEWSDGYTF
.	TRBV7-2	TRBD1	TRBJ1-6	TGTGCCAGCAGCCTAGGACAGGGGACGCCCCTCCACTTT	CASSLGQGTPLHF
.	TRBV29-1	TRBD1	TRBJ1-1	TGCAGCGGTACGGGACAGGGGAACACTGAAGCTTTCTTT	CSGTGQGNTEAFF
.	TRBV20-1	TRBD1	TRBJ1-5	TGCAGTGCGCGGACAGGGGGCGCGGTCAATCAGCCCCAGCATTTT	CSARTGGAVNQPQHF
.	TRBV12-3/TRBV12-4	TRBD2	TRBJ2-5	TGTGCCAGCAGGGGTCGAGCGGGGGGGTTGAGACAGTACTTC	CASRGRAGGLRQYF
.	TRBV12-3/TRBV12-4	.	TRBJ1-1	TGTGCCAGCACCCCCGGTTTTTCTGAAGCTTTCTTT	CASTPGFSEAFF
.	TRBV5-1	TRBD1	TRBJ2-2	TGCGCCAGCAGCTCGAGGGACAGCCTGAACACCGGGGAGCTGTTTTTT	CASSSRDSLNTGELFF
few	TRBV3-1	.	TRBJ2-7	TGTGCCAGCAGCCAAAGCTCAGGAGCCTACGAGCAGTACTTC	CASSQSSGAYEQYF
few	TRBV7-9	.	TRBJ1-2	TGTGCCAGCAGCCCTGTAAGGGTTAACTATGGCTACACCTTC	CASSPVRVNYGYTF
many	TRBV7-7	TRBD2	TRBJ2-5	TGTGCTAGCAGACCGGGACTAGGGTTGGGCGAGACCCAGTACTTC	CASRPGLGLGETQYF
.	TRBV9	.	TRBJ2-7	TGTGCCAGCAGCGTAGTTCACAGCTCCTACAATGAGCAGTACTTC	CASSVVHSSYNEQYF
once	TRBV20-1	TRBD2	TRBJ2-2	TGCAGTGCTAGAGATCTATTGGCGGGGGAAGCCGGGGAGCTGTTTTTT	CSARDLLAGEAGELFF
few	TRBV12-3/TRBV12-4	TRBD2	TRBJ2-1	TGTGCCAGCAGAGACCCCGCGGGGGGCAATGAGCAGTTCTTC	CASRDPAGGNEQFF
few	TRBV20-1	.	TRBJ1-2	TGCAGTGCCCGCGAGGGGACTGGCTACACCTTC	CSAREGTGYTF
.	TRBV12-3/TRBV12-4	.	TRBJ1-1	TGTGCCAGCAGTTTATCGGGGGGCGGGAGCACTGAAGCTTTCTTT	CASSLSGGGSTEAFF
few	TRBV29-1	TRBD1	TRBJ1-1	TGCAGCGTTGTCGTCAGGGGGCGCGTTACTGAAGCTTTCTTT	CSVVVRGRVTEAFF
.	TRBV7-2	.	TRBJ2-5	TGTGCCAGCAGCCCGGTAGGGCTACAAGAGACCCAGTACTTC	CASSPVGLQETQYF
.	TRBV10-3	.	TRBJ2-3	TGTGCCATCAGTGCCGGGACCCTTTCCTTGGGCACAGATACGCAGTATTTT	CAISAGTLSLGTDTQYF
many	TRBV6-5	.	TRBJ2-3	TGTGCCAGCAGTTACGAACTCAGCACAGATACGCAGTATTTT	CASSYELSTDTQYF
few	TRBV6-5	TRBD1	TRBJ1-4	TGTGCCAGCAGTACTACAGGGGCAACTAATGAAAAACTGTTTTTT	CASSTTGATNEKLFF
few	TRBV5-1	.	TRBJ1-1	TGCGCCAGCAGCTTGGCTTGGGATTCTATTGAAGCTTTCTTT	CASSLAWDSIEAFF
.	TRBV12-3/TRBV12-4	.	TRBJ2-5	TGTGCCAGCAGTCCTGTCGGGGGTAGGGAGACCCAGTACTTC	CASSPVGGRETQYF
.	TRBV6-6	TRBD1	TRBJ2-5	TGTGCCAGCAGGTCTACAGGGGAAGAGACCCAGTACTTC	CASRSTGEETQYF
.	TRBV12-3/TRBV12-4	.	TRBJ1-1	TGTGCCAGCAGTTTATGGGCAGGGATGAACACTGAAGCTTTCTTT	CASSLWAGMNTEAFF
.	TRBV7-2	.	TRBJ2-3	TGTGCCAGCAGCTTAGAGATGGGGTCGGCGCAGTATTTT	CASSLEMGSAQYF
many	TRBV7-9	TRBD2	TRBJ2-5	TGTGCCAGCAGCCCGACTAGCGGATTCAATGAGCAGTACTTC	CASSPTSGFNEQYF
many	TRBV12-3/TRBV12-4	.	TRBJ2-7	TGTGCCAGCAGTTGGGGGCAGACTTACGAGCAGTACTTC	CASSWGQTYEQYF
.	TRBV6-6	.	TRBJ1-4	TGTGCCAGCAGTTACTTTACAGTTCCAAATGAAAAACTGTTTTTT	CASSYFTVPNEKLFF
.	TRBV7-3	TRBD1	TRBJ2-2	TGTGCCAGCTCCTCCGGAACAGGGGACACCGGGGAGCTGTTTTTT	CASSSGTGDTGELFF
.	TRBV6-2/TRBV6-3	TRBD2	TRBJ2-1	TGTGCCAGCGGGCCAGGACTAGCTTTTGGTGAGCAGTTCTTC	CASGPGLAFGEQFF
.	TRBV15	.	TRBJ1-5	TGTGCCACCAGCAGAGACAGGACGAGCAATCAGCCCCAGCATTTT	CATSRDRTSNQPQHF
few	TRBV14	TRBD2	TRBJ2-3	TGTGCCAGCAGCCAAGATTTGGCGGGTTCTAGCGGGGGGCGCACAGATACGCAGTATTTT	CASSQDLAGSSGGRTDTQYF
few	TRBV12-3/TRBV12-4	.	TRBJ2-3	TGTGCCAGCAGTCCTGGACAGTATATTGCAGATACGCAGTATTTT	CASSPGQYIADTQYF
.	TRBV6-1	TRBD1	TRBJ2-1	TGTGCCAGCAGTGATTCCCTAAACACAGGGGGCTCCTACAATGAGCAGTTCTTC	CASSDSLNTGGSYNEQFF
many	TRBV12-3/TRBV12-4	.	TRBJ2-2	TGTGCCAGCAGTTTAACGAGGGACGGGGAGCTGTTTTTT	CASSLTRDGELFF
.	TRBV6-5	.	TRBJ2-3	TGTGCCAGCAGGGTGACAGAGTCCACAGATACGCAGTATTTT	CASRVTESTDTQYF
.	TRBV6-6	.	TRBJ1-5	TGTGCCAGCAGTCCCGGGGAGGGCGGTCAGCCCCAGCATTTT	CASSPGEGGQPQHF